This TCR beta chain was sequenced in a study of CD8+CD57+ T cells in acquired aplastic anemia (dated by TCRdb to about 2018). In terms of the full investigation: Extracted DNA from sorted CD4+ and CD8+ cells averaged around 3.5 ug, ranging from roughly 0.17 to 30 ug. Healthy donor samples averaged about 9.8 million reads for CD4+ and 11 million to 13 million for CD8+ cells.

This clonotype was seen only a few times. Its antigen target is currently unknown. The sample holds no much larger clone one base away, and base qualities are not on file. Looking up the germline V gene (reference sequence) yields CDR1 LGHDT and CDR2 YNNKEL. At the junction V is shortened by 1 base and J by 5 bases, with 11 bases in between. From the cysteine through the phenylalanine, the CDR3 covers 14 amino acids. This entry keeps only the CDR3 DNA: 42 bases, framed from base 1. TCR repertoires of sorted CD4+ and CD8+ blood T cells from severe aplastic anemia patients and healthy subjects were deep-sequenced in the study. Ficoll-Paque density gradient centrifugation was used to isolate peripheral blood mononuclear cells. Before DNA extraction, CD4+ and CD8+ T cells were sorted by FACS or by magnetic beads. The full study reports these points: Approximately 31 CD8+ CDR3 sequences were found in both patients and controls but appeared to be highly expressed in patients and within the immunodominant clones of the patients. CD8+ Simpson's diversity did not differ significantly between patients and healthy controls (P=0.060).

Genomic DNA was used as template for profiling of TCR beta VDJ combinations and CDR3 sequences. An Illumina HiSeq 2000 was used for TCR repertoire sequencing. In the source study's methods: Repertoires were assessed using TRBV/TRBJ rearrangement plots, CDR3 size and DJ length profiles, and Simpson's diversity index. The most abundant DNA sequence in the deep sequencing data was defined as the immunodominant clone. CDR3 amino acid sequences were screened for sharing across subjects and compared with published repertoires and the VDJdb database. TCRdb reworked the public reads: Q25 trimming with fastp, MiXCR clone assembly, productive beta chains retained. Rows with a matching CDR3 protein are joined into one entry that keeps the most common DNA and genes. Here the V and J calls rest on TCRdb's processing, not on the authors' analysis. Present in this sample are 200,000 to 250,000 distinct CDR3 sequences, 34% of which were seen just once. The ten largest make up around 1.1% of the sample.

This sequence uses TRBV3-1 and TRBJ1-2; the best D guess is TRBD1, with 5 bases matching. The sequenced material came from sorted CD4+, CD8+, or CD8+CD57+ T cells (not recorded which) from PBMCs. This TCR came from a human donor in good health, serving as a control. CDR3 sequence: CASSQATGGYGYTF. The DNA reads TGTGCCAGCAGCCAAGCAACAGGCGGATATGGCTACACCTTC.